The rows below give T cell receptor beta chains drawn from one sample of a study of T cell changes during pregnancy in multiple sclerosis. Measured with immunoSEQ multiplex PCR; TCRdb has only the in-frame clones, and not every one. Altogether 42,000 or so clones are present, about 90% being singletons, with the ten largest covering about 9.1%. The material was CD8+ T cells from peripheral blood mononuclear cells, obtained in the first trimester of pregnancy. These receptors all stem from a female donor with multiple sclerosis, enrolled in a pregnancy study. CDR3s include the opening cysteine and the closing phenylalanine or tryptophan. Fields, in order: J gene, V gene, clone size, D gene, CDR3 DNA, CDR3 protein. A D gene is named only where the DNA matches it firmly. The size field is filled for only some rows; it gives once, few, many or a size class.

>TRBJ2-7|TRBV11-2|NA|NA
TGTGCCAGCAGCTCAGGGACCTACGAGCAGTACTTC
CASSSGTYEQYF
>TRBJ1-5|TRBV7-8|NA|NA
TGTGCCAGCAGCTTAATCAGAGGGAATCAGCCCCAGCATTTT
CASSLIRGNQPQHF
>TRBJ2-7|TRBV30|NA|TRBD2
TGTGCCTGGAGTGCTAGCGGGTACCCCTACGAGCAGTACTTC
CAWSASGYPYEQYF
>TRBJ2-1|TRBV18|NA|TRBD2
TGTGCCAGCTCACCATCGGGCGCGGGAGCTTATGTTGAGCAGTTCTTC
CASSPSGAGAYVEQFF
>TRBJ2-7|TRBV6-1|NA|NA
TGTGCCAGCAGTGTCCCAGGGCTAGCCTACGAGCAGTACTTC
CASSVPGLAYEQYF
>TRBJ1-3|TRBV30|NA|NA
TGTGCCTGGAGTCAGGGAAACTCTGGAAACACCATATATTTT
CAWSQGNSGNTIYF
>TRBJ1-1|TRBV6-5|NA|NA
TGTGCCAGCAGTTTCGAGGGTCGAGGGGAAGCTTTCTTT
CASSFEGRGEAFF
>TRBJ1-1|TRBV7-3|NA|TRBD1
TGTGCCAGCAGCTCCGGGACAGGGGCTGAAGCTTTCTTT
CASSSGTGAEAFF
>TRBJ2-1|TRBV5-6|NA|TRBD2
TGTGCCAGCAGCTTGGATGGACTAGCCAATGAGCAGTTCTTC
CASSLDGLANEQFF
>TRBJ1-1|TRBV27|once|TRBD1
TGTGCCAGCAGCCCAGGACAGGTCAACACTGAAGCTTTCTTT
CASSPGQVNTEAFF
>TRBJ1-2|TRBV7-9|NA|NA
TGTGCCAGCAGCTCGACTCAGCATTACTATGGCTACACCTTC
CASSSTQHYYGYTF
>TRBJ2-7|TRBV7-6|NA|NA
TGTGCCAGCAGTTCCCTAGTTGGCGCCGAGCAGTACTTC
CASSSLVGAEQYF
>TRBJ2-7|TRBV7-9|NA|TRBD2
TGTGCCAGCAGCCTCCGGACTAGCGGGAGCGTCAGCTCCTACGAGCAGTACTTC
CASSLRTSGSVSSYEQYF
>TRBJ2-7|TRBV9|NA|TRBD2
TGTGCCAGCAGCGTGGGGGGGAACGAGCAGTACTTC
CASSVGGNEQYF
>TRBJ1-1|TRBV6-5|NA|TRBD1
TGTGCCAGCAGTCTAGGACAGGTAGCTGAAGCTTTCTTT
CASSLGQVAEAFF
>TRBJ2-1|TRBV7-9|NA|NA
TGTGCCAGCAGCCGTACAGACTACAATGAGCAGTTCTTC
CASSRTDYNEQFF
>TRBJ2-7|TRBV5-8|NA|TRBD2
TGTGCCAGCAGCTGGAGACTAGCGGGAGGTATCTCCTACGAGCAGTACTTC
CASSWRLAGGISYEQYF
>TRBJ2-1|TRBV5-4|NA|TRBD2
TGTGCCAGCAGCGGGGAGGGTGAGCAGTTCTTC
CASSGEGEQFF
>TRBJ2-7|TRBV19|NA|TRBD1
TGTGCCAGTAGTATCGCGGACAGGGCCTCCTACGAGCAGTACTTC
CASSIADRASYEQYF
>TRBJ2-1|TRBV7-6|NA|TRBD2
TGTGCCAGCAGCTTAGAGAGCGGGAGGGCCAACAATGAGCAGTTCTTC
CASSLESGRANNEQFF
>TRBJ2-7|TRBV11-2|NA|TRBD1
TGTGCCAGCAGCTTAGGGCAGGGGGCGTCCTACGAGCAGTACTTC
CASSLGQGASYEQYF
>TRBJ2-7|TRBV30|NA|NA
TGTGCCTGGACTACAGGATACGAGCAGTACTTC
CAWTTGYEQYF